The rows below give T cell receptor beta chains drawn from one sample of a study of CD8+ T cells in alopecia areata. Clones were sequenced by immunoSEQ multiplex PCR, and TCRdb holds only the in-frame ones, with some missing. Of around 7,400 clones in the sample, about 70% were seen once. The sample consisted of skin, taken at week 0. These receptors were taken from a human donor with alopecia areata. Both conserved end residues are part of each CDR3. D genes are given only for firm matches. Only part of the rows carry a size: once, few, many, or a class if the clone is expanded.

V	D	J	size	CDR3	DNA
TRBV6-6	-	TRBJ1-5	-	CASSEEYSNQPQHF	TGTGCCAGCAGTGAGGAGTATAGCAATCAGCCCCAGCATTTT
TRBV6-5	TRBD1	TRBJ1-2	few	CASSYDRDRQSYGYTF	TGTGCCAGCAGTTACGATCGGGACAGGCAATCTTATGGCTACACCTTC
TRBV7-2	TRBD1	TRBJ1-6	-	CASSLGQGTDSPLHF	TGTGCCAGCAGCTTAGGACAGGGTACGGATTCACCCCTCCACTTT
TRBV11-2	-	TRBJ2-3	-	CASSLVSETTDTQYF	TGTGCCAGCAGCTTAGTTTCCGAGACCACAGATACGCAGTATTTT
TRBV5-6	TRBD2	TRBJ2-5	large	CASSNGLAGGTEETQYF	TGTGCCAGCAGCAACGGACTAGCGGGGGGGACTGAAGAGACCCAGTACTTC
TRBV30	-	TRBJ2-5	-	CACLLSGQETQYF	TGTGCCTGCCTCCTCAGTGGGCAAGAGACCCAGTACTTC
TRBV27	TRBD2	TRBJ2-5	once	CASSNPAGGSAQYF	TGTGCCAGCAGCAACCCCGCGGGGGGGTCCGCCCAGTACTTC
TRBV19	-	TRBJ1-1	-	CASKFIGDTEAFF	TGTGCCAGTAAATTCATCGGAGACACTGAAGCTTTCTTT
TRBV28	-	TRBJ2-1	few	CASSLRSEDEQFF	TGTGCCAGCAGTCTCCGATCGGAAGATGAGCAGTTCTTC
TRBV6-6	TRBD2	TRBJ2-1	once	CASSDALGGGYNEQFF	TGTGCCAGCAGCGATGCCCTGGGCGGGGGGTACAATGAGCAGTTCTTC
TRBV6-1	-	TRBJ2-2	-	CASSKGAGNTGELFF	TGTGCCAGCAGTAAAGGGGCGGGGAACACCGGGGAGCTGTTTTTT
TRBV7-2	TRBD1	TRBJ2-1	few	CASSRWFEGQGGNEQFF	TGTGCCAGCAGCAGGTGGTTCGAGGGACAGGGTGGCAATGAGCAGTTCTTC
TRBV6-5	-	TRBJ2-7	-	CASSEHPDSYEQYF	TGTGCCAGCAGTGAACACCCAGATTCCTACGAGCAGTACTTC
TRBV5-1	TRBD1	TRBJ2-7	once	CASSSGQGSYEQYF	TGCGCCAGCAGCTCTGGACAGGGTTCCTACGAGCAGTACTTC
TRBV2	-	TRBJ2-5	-	CATGQNYQETQYF	TGTGCCACAGGACAGAACTACCAAGAGACCCAGTACTTC
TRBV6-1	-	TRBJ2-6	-	CASSEENSGANVLTF	TGTGCCAGCAGTGAAGAAAACTCTGGGGCCAACGTCCTGACTTTC
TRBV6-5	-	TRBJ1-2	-	CASSRGFYGYTF	TGTGCCAGCAGTAGGGGGTTCTATGGCTACACCTTC
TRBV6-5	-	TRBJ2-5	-	CASSYSGGETQYF	TGTGCCAGCAGTTACTCAGGGGGGGAGACCCAGTACTTC
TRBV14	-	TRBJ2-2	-	CASSHIPPGQMNTGELFF	TGTGCCAGCAGCCATATACCTCCGGGACAAATGAACACCGGGGAGCTGTTTTTT
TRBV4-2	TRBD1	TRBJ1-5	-	CASSLDRNSNQPQHF	TGTGCCAGCAGTCTGGACAGGAATAGCAATCAGCCCCAGCATTTT
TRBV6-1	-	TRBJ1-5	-	CASSERSNQPQHF	TGTGCCAGCAGTGAACGTAGCAATCAGCCCCAGCATTTT
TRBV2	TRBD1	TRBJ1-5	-	CASSPGQAPRPQHF	TGTGCCAGCAGTCCCGGACAGGCCCCCCGGCCCCAGCATTTT
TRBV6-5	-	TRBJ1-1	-	CASSPRRSENTEAFF	TGTGCCAGCAGTCCCCGAAGGTCGGAGAACACTGAAGCTTTCTTT
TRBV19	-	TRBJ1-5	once	CASTRARTSSNQPQHF	TGTGCCAGTACCCGGGCGCGGACATCTAGCAATCAGCCCCAGCATTTT
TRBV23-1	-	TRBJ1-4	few	CASSQSDEKLFF	TGCGCCAGCAGTCAATCGGACGAAAAACTGTTTTTT
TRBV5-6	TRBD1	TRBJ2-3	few	CASSFGQGLSTDTQYF	TGTGCCAGCAGCTTCGGACAGGGGCTAAGCACAGATACGCAGTATTTT
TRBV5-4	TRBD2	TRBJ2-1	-	CASSWTTGAPGGEQFF	TGTGCCAGCAGCTGGACAACCGGGGCGCCGGGGGGGGAGCAGTTCTTC
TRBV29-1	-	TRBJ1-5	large	CSVADGVLGNQPQHF	TGCAGCGTTGCCGACGGAGTCTTAGGCAATCAGCCCCAGCATTTT
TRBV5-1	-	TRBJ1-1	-	CASSLDGRVSNTEAFF	TGCGCCAGCAGCTTAGATGGCAGGGTCTCGAACACTGAAGCTTTCTTT
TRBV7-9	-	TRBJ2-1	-	CASSLVGMGASSYNEQFF	TGTGCCAGCAGCTTAGTCGGGATGGGGGCCAGCTCCTACAATGAGCAGTTCTTC
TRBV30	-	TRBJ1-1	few	CAWSTRTARNTEAFF	TGTGCCTGGTCGACCAGGACAGCCAGGAACACTGAAGCTTTCTTT
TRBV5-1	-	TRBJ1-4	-	CASSLAGSTFNEKLFF	TGCGCCAGCAGCTTAGCAGGGAGCACCTTTAATGAAAAACTGTTTTTT
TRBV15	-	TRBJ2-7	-	CATSLPGGGERYF	TGTGCCACCAGCCTCCCGGGCGGCGGCGAGCGGTACTTC
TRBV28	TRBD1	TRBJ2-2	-	CASSFPYEGGERGTGELFF	TGTGCCAGCAGTTTCCCTTACGAAGGGGGCGAAAGGGGCACCGGGGAGCTGTTTTTT
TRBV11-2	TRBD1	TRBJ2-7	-	CASSFEGGLTEQYF	TGTGCCAGCAGCTTTGAAGGGGGCCTCACCGAGCAGTACTTC
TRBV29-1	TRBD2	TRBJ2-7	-	CSVYGTSASSYEQYF	TGCAGCGTTTATGGAACTAGCGCGAGCTCCTACGAGCAGTACTTC
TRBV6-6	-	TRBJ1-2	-	CASTLTQGFGGYTF	TGTGCCAGCACACTTACCCAGGGATTCGGCGGCTACACCTTC
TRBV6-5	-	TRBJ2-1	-	CASSLEGSYNEQFF	TGTGCCAGCAGTTTAGAAGGCTCCTACAATGAGCAGTTCTTC
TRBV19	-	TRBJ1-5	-	CASSISHSNQPQHF	TGTGCCAGTAGTATAAGCCATAGCAATCAGCCCCAGCATTTT
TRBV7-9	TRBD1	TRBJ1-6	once	CASSLDTGVNSPLHF	TGTGCCAGCAGCTTAGACACAGGGGTGAATTCACCCCTCCACTTT
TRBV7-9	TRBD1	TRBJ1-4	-	CASSLAGQYNEKLFF	TGTGCCAGCAGCTTAGCGGGACAGTATAATGAAAAACTGTTTTTT
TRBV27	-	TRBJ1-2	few	CASTIRGSGYTF	TGTGCCAGCACCATTAGGGGAAGTGGCTACACCTTC
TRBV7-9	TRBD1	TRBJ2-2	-	CASSLDRGLTGELFF	TGTGCCAGCAGCCTGGACAGGGGGCTGACCGGGGAGCTGTTTTTT